These T cell receptor beta chains were read from a single sample in a study of T cells in localized non-small cell lung cancer. TCRdb keeps only in-frame clones here, not all; method: immunoSEQ multiplex PCR. The data contain tens of thousands of clones, roughly 80% of them singletons. The specimen comprised PBMCs, sampled before any cancer treatment. The receptors were gathered from a woman aged 35-75 years with stage II squamous cell lung carcinoma. Both conserved end residues are part of each CDR3. Each record gives: clone size, J gene, D gene, V gene, CDR3 DNA, CDR3 protein. A D gene is named only where the DNA matches it firmly. Rows may omit the clone size; those that give it use once, few, many or a size class.

size: .; J: TRBJ2-7; D: .; V: TRBV15; DNA: TGTGCCACCAGCAGAGAGGGGGGACAGAGCTACGAGCAGTACTTC; CDR3: CATSREGGQSYEQYF
size: medium-sized; J: TRBJ1-1; D: .; V: TRBV11-2; DNA: TGTGCCAGCAGCTTAGGCCAGATGAACACTGAAGCTTTCTTT; CDR3: CASSLGQMNTEAFF
size: .; J: TRBJ1-2; D: .; V: TRBV28; DNA: TGTGCCAGCAGTTTTTTCACCTCCGACTTAGCTAACTATGGCTACACCTTC; CDR3: CASSFFTSDLANYGYTF
size: .; J: TRBJ2-7; D: TRBD2; V: TRBV5-1; DNA: TGCGCCAGCAGCCTAGCGGGAGATGAGTACGAGCAGTACTTC; CDR3: CASSLAGDEYEQYF
size: .; J: TRBJ1-2; D: .; V: TRBV7-8; DNA: TGTGCCAGCAGCGCCTTGGACAGTAACTATGGCTACACCTTC; CDR3: CASSALDSNYGYTF
size: .; J: TRBJ2-1; D: TRBD2; V: TRBV18; DNA: TGTGCCAGCTCAGCCGCGGGGGGTAATGAGCAGTTCTTC; CDR3: CASSAAGGNEQFF
size: few; J: TRBJ1-5; D: .; V: TRBV7-2; DNA: TGTGCCAGCAGCTCAGAATCCGATCAGCCCCAGCATTTT; CDR3: CASSSESDQPQHF
size: .; J: TRBJ2-6; D: .; V: TRBV7-3; DNA: TGTGCCAGCAGCTTAACGTCGGACAGTACTGGGGCCAACGTCCTGACTTTC; CDR3: CASSLTSDSTGANVLTF
size: .; J: TRBJ1-1; D: TRBD1; V: TRBV5-1; DNA: TGCGCCAGCAGCTACCACAGGGGTAACACTGAAGCTTTCTTT; CDR3: CASSYHRGNTEAFF
size: once; J: TRBJ2-1; D: .; V: TRBV5-4; DNA: TGTGCCAGCAGCTTGGATTCCGATGAGCAGTTCTTC; CDR3: CASSLDSDEQFF
size: .; J: TRBJ2-2; D: .; V: TRBV6-5; DNA: TGTGCCAGCAGTTACCCCCCAGGGAGCGGGGAGCTGTTTTTT; CDR3: CASSYPPGSGELFF
size: .; J: TRBJ1-4; D: .; V: TRBV5-1; DNA: TGCGCCAGCAGCTCTGGGGGAGAAGGTGAAAAACTGTTTTTT; CDR3: CASSSGGEGEKLFF